This T cell receptor beta chain was identified during a study of blood T cell repertoires in COVID-19 (TCRdb year 2020). Broadly, across the study: The collaborator samples originated in the United States, Italy and Spain and spanned the acute and convalescent phases of COVID-19. The prospective study material was composed of cDNA or gDNA derived from T cells, B-cell-depleted T cells, or PBMCs. Subjects who had been exposed to COVID-19, were actively infected with it, or had recovered from it provided the deeply sampled blood TCRbeta repertoires that made up the dataset. A freely available public database, intended as a resource for researchers studying the immune response to SARS-CoV-2, is where the repertoires were released. The samples were drawn from two sources: the first 160 participants of the ongoing ImmuneRACE study, and 950 to 1,500 subjects contributed by 6 global collaborators. Sample metadata almost always included a de-identified subject ID, COVID-19 status, age in years and sex. Where HLA class I and class II types were available, the types were taken from metadata supplied by the sample provider, not from assay-based typing. What the work shows at the level of the full study, not this receptor alone: Clinical and demographic metadata were provided uncurated, with the amount varying by source and participant.

Each collaborating institution followed its own protocols to collect whole blood in K2EDTA tubes. Collaborator samples were shipped for TCRbeta analysis as frozen whole blood, isolated PBMCs, or DNA extracted from either sample type. Concerning this clone: The specificity of this receptor is unknown. No much larger clone exists at a distance of one base, and base qualities are not known.

TCRbeta CDR3 regions were amplified from genomic DNA by means of the immunoSEQ Assay, a bias-controlled multiplex PCR. As for how the authors treated the data: Nucleated cell counts per sample were estimated from amplification of reference gene primers within the assay. To quantify the absolute abundance of each unique TCRbeta CDR3 rearrangement, sequence reads were collapsed and filtered. For each sample, productive Simpson clonality was calculated by taking the square root of Simpson's diversity index across productive rearrangements. TCRdb holds this immuneACCESS table with in-frame rearrangements only. Some clones are missing; in checked studies, unresolved V genes explain under half, and the rest has no known cause. V, J and clone size are those of that table, while D and trimming were read from the DNA. This sample is represented by almost 300,000 clones; around 86% of them were singletons. 1.3% of the sample is in the top ten clones.

Trimming accounts for 6 bases at V and 2 bases at J, while the number of junction bases matched to no gene is 4. The CDR3 sequence holds 14 residues, the cysteine and phenylalanine included. Only the CDR3 DNA is retained, 42 bases long and in frame from the first base. The germline V gene encodes CDR1 MDHEN and CDR2 SYDVKM. This clonotype was sampled from a man between 65 and 79 years old with acute or convalescent COVID-19. The sequenced sample was peripheral blood. The chain links TRBV28 with TRBJ1-5; 7 bases in between match TRBD1. The DNA reads TGTGCCAGCAGCCCCGGACAGGGCAATCAGCCCCAGCATTTT. Translation gives CASSPGQGNQPQHF. The CDR3, completed at both ends by the reference TRBV28 and TRBJ1-5 genes, gives the full variable domain DVKVTQSSRYLVKRTGEKVFLECVQDMDHENMFWYRQDPGLGLRLIYFSYDVKMKEKGDIPEGYSVSREKKERFSLILESASTNQTSMYLCASSPGQGNQPQHFGDGTRLSIL.